This TCR beta chain appears in the sequencing data of a study of blood T cell repertoires in COVID-19. Profiled with immunoSEQ multiplex PCR; TCRdb holds only in-frame clones, not every one. The data hold a few hundred thousand clones, with 88% observed a single time. Germline V gives CDR1 SGHRS, CDR2 YFSETQ. The CDR3 length is 13 residues. V was clipped by 5 bases and J by 7 bases, with 15 bases between them. The V and J genes are TRBV5-1 and TRBJ1-1, with a tentative D call TRBD1 (5 bases). This TCR derives from a woman between 50 and 59 years old with COVID-19, enrolled during active disease. Sequenced input: peripheral blood. The CDR3 DNA is TGCGCCAGCAGGGAGGGGCGACAAGTTGAAGCTTTCTTT. Translation gives CASREGRQVEAFF. Using reference TRBV5-1 and TRBJ1-1 for the parts outside the CDR3, the full variable domain is KAGVTQTPRYLIKTRGQQVTLSCSPISGHRSVSWYQQTPGQGLQFLFEYFSETQRNKGNFPGRFSGRQFSNSRSEMNVSTLELGDSALYLCASREGRQVEAFFGQGTRLTVV.